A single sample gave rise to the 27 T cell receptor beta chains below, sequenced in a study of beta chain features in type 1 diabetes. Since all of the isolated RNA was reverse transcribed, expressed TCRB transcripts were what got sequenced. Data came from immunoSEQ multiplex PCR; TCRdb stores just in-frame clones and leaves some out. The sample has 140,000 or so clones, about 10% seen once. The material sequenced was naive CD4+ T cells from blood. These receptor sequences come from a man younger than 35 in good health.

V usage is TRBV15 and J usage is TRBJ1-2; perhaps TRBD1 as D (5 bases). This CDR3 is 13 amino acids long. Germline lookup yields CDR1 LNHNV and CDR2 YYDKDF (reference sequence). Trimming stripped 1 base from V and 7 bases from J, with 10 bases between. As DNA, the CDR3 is TGTGCCACCAGCAGAGGCCACCAGGGTGGCTACACCTTC. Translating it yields CATSRGHQGGYTF.

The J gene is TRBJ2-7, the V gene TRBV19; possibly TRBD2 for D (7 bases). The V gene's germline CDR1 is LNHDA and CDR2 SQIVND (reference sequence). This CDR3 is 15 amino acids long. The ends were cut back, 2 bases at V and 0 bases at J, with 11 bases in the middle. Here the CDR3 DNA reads TGTGCCAGTAGTATAAGGGGGGGCCCCTCCTACGAGCAGTACTTC. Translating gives CASSIRGGPSYEQYF. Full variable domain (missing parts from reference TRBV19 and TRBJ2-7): DGGITQSPKYLFRKEGQNVTLSCEQNLNHDAMYWYRQDPGQGLRLIYYSQIVNDFQKGDIAEGYSVSREKKESFPLTVTSAQKNPTAFYLCASSIRGGPSYEQYFGPGTRLTVT.

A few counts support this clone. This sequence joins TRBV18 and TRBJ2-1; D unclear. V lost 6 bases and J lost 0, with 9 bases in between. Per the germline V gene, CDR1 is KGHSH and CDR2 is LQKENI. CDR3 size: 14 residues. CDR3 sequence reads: CASSQTFSYNEQFF. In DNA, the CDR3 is TGTGCCAGCTCGCAGACATTCTCCTACAATGAGCAGTTCTTC.

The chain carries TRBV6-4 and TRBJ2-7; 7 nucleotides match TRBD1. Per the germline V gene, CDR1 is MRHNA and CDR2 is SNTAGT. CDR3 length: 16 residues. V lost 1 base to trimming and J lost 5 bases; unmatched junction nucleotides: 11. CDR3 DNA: TGTGCCAGCAGTGACTTCCGGCCAGGGGGTATTGACGAGCAGTACTTC. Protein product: CASSDFRPGGIDEQYF.

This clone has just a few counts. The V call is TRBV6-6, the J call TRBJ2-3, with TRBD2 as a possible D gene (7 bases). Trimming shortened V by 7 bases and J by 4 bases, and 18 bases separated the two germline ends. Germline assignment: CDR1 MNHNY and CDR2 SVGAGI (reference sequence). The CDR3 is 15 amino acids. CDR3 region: CASTPRGGQADTQYF. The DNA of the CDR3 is TGTGCCAGCACTCCCCGCGGGGGACAAGCAGATACGCAGTATTTT.

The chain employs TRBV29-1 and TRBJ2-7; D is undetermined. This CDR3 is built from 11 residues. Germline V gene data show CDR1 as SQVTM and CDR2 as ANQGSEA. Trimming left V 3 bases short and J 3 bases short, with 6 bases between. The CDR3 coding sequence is TGCAGCGTTGAGAGTCTCTACGAGCAGTACTTC. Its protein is CSVESLYEQYF.

The CDR3 here is CSVLDSNYGYTF. DNA for the CDR3: TGCAGCGTCTTGGACAGCAACTATGGCTACACCTTC. The chain uses TRBV29-1 and TRBJ1-2; D possibly corresponds to TRBD1 (6 bases). This CDR3 is 12 amino acids long. Deletions cut 6 bases from V and 2 bases from J, with 10 bases between. Per the germline V gene, CDR1 is SQVTM and CDR2 is ANQGSEA. Looking up the rest from reference TRBV29-1 and TRBJ1-2 gives the full variable domain: SAVISQKPSRDICQRGTSLTIQCQVDSQVTMMFWYRQQPGQSLTLIATANQGSEATYESGFVIDKFPISRPNLTFSTLTVSNMSPEDSSIYLCSVLDSNYGYTFGSGTRLTVV.

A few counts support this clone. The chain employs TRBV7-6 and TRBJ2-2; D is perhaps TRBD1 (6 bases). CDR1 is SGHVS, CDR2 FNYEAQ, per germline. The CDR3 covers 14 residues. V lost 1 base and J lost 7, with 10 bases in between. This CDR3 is CASSLGTGIGELFF. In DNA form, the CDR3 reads TGTGCCAGCAGCTTAGGTACAGGGATCGGGGAGCTGTTTTTT.

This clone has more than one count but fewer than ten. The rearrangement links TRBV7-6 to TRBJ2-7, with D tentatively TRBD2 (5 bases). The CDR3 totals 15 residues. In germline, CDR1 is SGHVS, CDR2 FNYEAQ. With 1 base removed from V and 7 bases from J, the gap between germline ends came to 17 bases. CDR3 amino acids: CASSLGGLDFAEQYF. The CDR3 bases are TGTGCCAGCAGCTTAGGAGGGTTAGATTTTGCTGAGCAGTACTTC.

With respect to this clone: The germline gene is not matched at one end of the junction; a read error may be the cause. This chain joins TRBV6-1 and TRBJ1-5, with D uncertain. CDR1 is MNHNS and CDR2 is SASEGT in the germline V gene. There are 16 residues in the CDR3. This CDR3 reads CASSEVLSGSYQPQHF. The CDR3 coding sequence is TGTGCCAGCAGTGAAGTTCTTAGCGGTAGCTATCAGCCCCAGCATTTT.

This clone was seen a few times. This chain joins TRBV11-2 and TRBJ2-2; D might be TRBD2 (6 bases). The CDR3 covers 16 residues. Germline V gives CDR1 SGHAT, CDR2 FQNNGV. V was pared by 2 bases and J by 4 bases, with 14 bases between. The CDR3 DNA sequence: TGTGCCAGCAGCTTAAGGGACGGGGGACGCACCGGGGAGCTGTTTTTT. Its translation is CASSLRDGGRTGELFF.

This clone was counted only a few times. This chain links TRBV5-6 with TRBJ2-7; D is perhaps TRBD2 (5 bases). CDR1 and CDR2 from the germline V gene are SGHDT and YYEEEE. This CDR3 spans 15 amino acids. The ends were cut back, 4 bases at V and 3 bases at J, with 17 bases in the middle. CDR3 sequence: CASSGQTGMLYEQYF. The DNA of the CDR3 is TGTGCCAGCAGCGGTCAGACCGGGATGCTCTACGAGCAGTACTTC.

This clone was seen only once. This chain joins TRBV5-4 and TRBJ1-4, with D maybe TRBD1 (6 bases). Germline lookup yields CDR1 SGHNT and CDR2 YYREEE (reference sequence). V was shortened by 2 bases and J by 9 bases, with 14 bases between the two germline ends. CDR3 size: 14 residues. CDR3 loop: CASSLEGQAKKLFF. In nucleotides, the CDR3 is TGTGCCAGCAGCTTAGAGGGACAAGCAAAAAAACTGTTTTTT.

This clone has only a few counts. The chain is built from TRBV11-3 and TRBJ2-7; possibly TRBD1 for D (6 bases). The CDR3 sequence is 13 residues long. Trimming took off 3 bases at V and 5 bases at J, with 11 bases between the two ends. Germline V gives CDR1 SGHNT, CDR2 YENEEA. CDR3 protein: CASSFTGWDEQYF. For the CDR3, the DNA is TGTGCCAGCAGCTTCACAGGGTGGGACGAGCAGTACTTC.

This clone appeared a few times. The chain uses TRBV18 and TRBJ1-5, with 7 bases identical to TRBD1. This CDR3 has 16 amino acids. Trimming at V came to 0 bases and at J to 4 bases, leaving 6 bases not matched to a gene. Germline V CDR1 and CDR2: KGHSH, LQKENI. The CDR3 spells CASSPPGWDRNQPQHF. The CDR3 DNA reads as TGTGCCAGCTCACCACCGGGTTGGGACAGAAATCAGCCCCAGCATTTT.

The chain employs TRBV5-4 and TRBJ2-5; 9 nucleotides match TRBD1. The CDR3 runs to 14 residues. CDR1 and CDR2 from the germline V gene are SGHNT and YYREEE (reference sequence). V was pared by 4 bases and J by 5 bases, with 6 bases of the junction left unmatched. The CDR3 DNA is TGTGCCAGCAGCGTTAAGACAGGGGGGGAGACCCAGTACTTC. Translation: CASSVKTGGETQYF.

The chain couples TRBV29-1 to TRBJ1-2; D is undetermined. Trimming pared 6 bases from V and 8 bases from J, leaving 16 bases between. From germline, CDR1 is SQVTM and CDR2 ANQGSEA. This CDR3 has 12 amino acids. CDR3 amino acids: CSVADTSRGYTF. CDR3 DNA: TGCAGCGTAGCCGACACCTCTCGAGGCTACACCTTC.

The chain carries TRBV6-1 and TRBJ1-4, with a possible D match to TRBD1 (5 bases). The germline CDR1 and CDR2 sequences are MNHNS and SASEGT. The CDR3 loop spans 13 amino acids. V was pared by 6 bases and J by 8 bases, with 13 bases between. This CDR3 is CASRGRGWEKLFF. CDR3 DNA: TGTGCCAGCAGGGGAAGGGGTTGGGAAAAACTGTTTTTT.

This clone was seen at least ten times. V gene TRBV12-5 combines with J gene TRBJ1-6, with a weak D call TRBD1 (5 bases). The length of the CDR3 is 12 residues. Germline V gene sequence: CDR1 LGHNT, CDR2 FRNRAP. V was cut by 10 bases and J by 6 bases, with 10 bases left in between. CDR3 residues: CATIGGNSPLHF. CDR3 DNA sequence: TGTGCTACTATCGGGGGTAATTCACCCCTCCACTTT.

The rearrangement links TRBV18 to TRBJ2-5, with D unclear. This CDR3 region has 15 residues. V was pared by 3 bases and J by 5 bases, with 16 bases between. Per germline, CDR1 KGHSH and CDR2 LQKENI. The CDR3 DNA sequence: TGTGCCAGCTCACCGCCTCACAAGAACGGGGAGACCCAGTACTTC. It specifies CASSPPHKNGETQYF.

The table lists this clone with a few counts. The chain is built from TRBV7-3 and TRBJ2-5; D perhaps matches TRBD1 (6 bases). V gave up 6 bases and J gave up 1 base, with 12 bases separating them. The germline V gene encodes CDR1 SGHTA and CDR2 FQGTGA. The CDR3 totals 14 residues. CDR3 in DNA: TGTGCCAGCAGTAAACAGGGTGGCCAAGAGACCCAGTACTTC. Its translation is CASSKQGGQETQYF.

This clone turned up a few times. The DNA of the CDR3 is TGTGCCAGTAGTGGGACAGTCACAGATACGCAGTATTTT. Its translation is CASSGTVTDTQYF. V gene TRBV19 combines with J gene TRBJ2-3; 7 bases line up with TRBD1. Germline CDR1 LNHDA, CDR2 SQIVND (reference sequence). The CDR3 is made up of 13 amino acids. V shed 5 bases and J 2 bases; nucleotides not matched to a gene: 1.

The CDR3 spells CASSMSSGGGETQYF. For the CDR3, the DNA is TGTGCCAGTAGTATGTCTAGCGGGGGAGGTGAGACCCAGTACTTC. The rearrangement uses TRBV19 and TRBJ2-5; 10 nucleotides line up with TRBD2. The CDR3 is 15 amino acids. V trimming: 3 bases; J trimming: 5 bases; junction bases outside the gene matches: 6. CDR1 LNHDA and CDR2 SQIVND come from the germline V gene (reference sequence). The full variable domain, in which reference TRBV19 and TRBJ2-5 provide the parts outside the CDR3, is DGGITQSPKYLFRKEGQNVTLSCEQNLNHDAMYWYRQDPGQGLRLIYYSQIVNDFQKGDIAEGYSVSREKKESFPLTVTSAQKNPTAFYLCASSMSSGGGETQYFGPGTRLLVL.

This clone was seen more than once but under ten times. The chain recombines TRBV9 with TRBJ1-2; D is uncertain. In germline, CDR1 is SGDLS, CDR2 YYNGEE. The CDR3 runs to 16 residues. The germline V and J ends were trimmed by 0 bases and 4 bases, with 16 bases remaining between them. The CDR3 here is CASSVGPGPPLYGYTF. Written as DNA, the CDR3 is TGTGCCAGCAGCGTAGGACCAGGCCCTCCTCTCTATGGCTACACCTTC.

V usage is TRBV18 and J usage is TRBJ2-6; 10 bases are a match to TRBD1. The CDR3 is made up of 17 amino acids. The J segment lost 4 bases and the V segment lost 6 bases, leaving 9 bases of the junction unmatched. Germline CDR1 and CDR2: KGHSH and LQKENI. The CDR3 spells CASSGWGQGTGANVLTF. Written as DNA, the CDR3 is TGTGCCAGCTCCGGATGGGGACAGGGGACCGGGGCCAACGTCCTGACTTTC.

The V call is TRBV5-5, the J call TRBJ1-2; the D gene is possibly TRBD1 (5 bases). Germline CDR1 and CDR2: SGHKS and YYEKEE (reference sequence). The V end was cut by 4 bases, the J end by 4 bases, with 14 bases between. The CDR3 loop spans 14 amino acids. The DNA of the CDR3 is TGTGCCAGCAGCGCTCAGGGCAGCATCTATGGCTACACCTTC. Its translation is CASSAQGSIYGYTF. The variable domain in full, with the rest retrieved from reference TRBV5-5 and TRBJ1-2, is DAGVTQSPTHLIKTRGQQVTLRCSPISGHKSVSWYQQVLGQGPQFIFQYYEKEERGRGNFPDRFSARQFPNYSSELNVNALLLGDSALYLCASSAQGSIYGYTFGSGTRLTVV.

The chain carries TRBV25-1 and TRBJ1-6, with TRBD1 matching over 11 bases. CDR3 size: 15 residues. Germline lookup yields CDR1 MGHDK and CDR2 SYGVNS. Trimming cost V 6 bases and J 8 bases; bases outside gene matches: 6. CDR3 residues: CASSGTGGLYSPLHF. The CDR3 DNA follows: TGTGCCAGCAGCGGGACAGGGGGACTTTATTCACCCCTCCACTTT.